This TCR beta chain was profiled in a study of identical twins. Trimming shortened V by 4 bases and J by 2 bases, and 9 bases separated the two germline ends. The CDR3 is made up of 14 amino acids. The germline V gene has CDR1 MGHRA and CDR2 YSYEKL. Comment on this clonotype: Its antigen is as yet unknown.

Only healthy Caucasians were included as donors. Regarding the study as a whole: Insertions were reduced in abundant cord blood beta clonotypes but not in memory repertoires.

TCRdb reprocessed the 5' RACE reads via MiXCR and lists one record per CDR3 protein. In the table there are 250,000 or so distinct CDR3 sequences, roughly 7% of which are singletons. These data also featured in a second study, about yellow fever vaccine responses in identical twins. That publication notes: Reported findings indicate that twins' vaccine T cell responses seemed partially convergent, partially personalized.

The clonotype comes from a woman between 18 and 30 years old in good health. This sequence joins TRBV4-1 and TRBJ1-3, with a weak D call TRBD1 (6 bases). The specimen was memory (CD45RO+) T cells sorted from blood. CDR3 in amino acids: CASSRGGTGNTIYF. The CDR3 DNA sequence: TGCGCCAGCAGCCGGGGGGGCACTGGAAACACCATATATTTT.